A selection of T cell receptor beta chains follows, all from one sample in a study of technical replicates of blood from a handful of donors. This table comes from immunoSEQ multiplex PCR, and its TCRdb copy is limited to in-frame clones, with some not included. The sample holds approximately 73,000 clones; around 92% are singletons and the top ten take around 0.42%. The specimen was T cells isolated from PBMCs. These TCRs come from a human donor in good health. The CDR3 runs from the conserved cysteine through the conserved F or W. D genes are given only for firm matches. A row's size may be missing; if present it is once, few, many or a size class.

abundance	j_gene	v_gene	d_gene	CDR3aa	CDR3nt
NA	TRBJ2-1	TRBV28	NA	CASSPYHEQFF	TGTGCCAGCAGTCCCTATCATGAGCAGTTCTTC
NA	TRBJ1-1	TRBV5-1	NA	CASSLTENTEAFF	TGCGCCAGCAGCCTTACAGAGAACACTGAAGCTTTCTTT
NA	TRBJ2-7	TRBV5-4	NA	CASSQTGIQGYEQYF	TGTGCCAGCAGCCAAACAGGGATACAAGGGTACGAGCAGTACTTC
NA	TRBJ1-1	TRBV27	NA	CASMVLRGDTEAFF	TGTGCCAGCATGGTTTTAAGGGGTGACACTGAAGCTTTCTTT
NA	TRBJ2-7	TRBV6-1	NA	CASSDRGGLYEQYF	TGTGCCAGCAGTGACAGGGGAGGGCTATACGAGCAGTACTTC
once	TRBJ1-1	TRBV5-1	NA	CASSSERRAFF	TGCGCCAGCAGCTCAGAACGGCGGGCTTTCTTT
NA	TRBJ1-1	TRBV13	NA	CASSQYRRRGIVAFF	TGTGCCAGCAGCCAGTACAGGCGGAGGGGTATCGTAGCTTTCTTT
NA	TRBJ2-3	TRBV6-1	NA	CASSVGRWGSTDTQYF	TGTGCCAGCAGTGTCGGTCGGTGGGGCAGCACAGATACGCAGTATTTT
NA	TRBJ2-2	TRBV7-2	NA	CASHRMAGELFF	TGTGCCAGCCACAGAATGGCCGGGGAGCTGTTTTTT
NA	TRBJ2-1	TRBV7-2	TRBD2	CASTLAGGWNEQFF	TGTGCCAGCACTCTAGCGGGAGGTTGGAATGAGCAGTTCTTC
NA	TRBJ2-1	TRBV27	TRBD2	CASSSPSGYNEQFF	TGTGCCAGCAGTTCCCCTAGCGGTTACAATGAGCAGTTCTTC
NA	TRBJ2-3	TRBV5-1	NA	CASSLEGDTVVPATDTQYF	TGCGCCAGCAGCTTGGAGGGGGATACTGTGGTACCTGCCACAGATACGCAGTATTTT
NA	TRBJ2-2	TRBV7-7	TRBD2	CASSLELSGESTGELFF	TGTGCTAGCAGCTTAGAGCTGAGCGGGGAGTCTACCGGGGAGCTGTTTTTT
NA	TRBJ1-1	TRBV11-3	NA	CASSLDSRVTEAFF	TGTGCCAGCAGCTTAGATAGCAGGGTTACTGAAGCTTTCTTT
NA	TRBJ1-1	TRBV4-3	NA	CASSQDGTSNTEAFF	TGCGCCAGCAGCCAAGACGGGACTTCGAACACTGAAGCTTTCTTT
NA	TRBJ1-1	TRBV15	NA	CATSRAGNTEAFF	TGTGCCACCAGCAGAGCGGGGAACACTGAAGCTTTCTTT
NA	TRBJ2-1	TRBV6-1	TRBD2	CASRIAGAFPNEQFF	TGTGCCAGCAGAATAGCGGGAGCATTCCCCAATGAGCAGTTCTTC